This T cell receptor beta chain was identified in a study of blood T cells in healthy people across ages (dated by TCRdb to 2013 to 2016). For the study in its entirety: In model experiments, roughly one uniquely barcoded TCR beta cDNA molecule per two T cells was captured by template switching. Age-related changes in TCR beta repertoire diversity were measured in the study by deep sequencing normalized with unique cDNA molecular identifiers. Four age groups were formed from the donors: young (average approximately 15 years), middle-aged (just under 40), aged (about 68) and long-lived (about 75). To avoid experimental bias, donors of different ages were spread randomly across the sequencing lanes. For two donors (one aged 18 to 29 and one aged 80 or older), the study analyzed two additional independent replicas of 1 million unique cDNA reads from the same blood draw. The study at large found these results: A strong correlation was found between observed TCR beta diversity and the percentage of naive T cells measured by flow cytometry. Estimates of total diversity based on one million sequenced T cells were regarded as lower bounds and as underestimates. Compared with the aged group, more naive CD4+ T cells, fewer expanded clones and increased TCR diversity were shown by the long-lived group, suggesting age selection. Observed TCR beta diversity per million T cells fell roughly linearly with age, and a significant reduction was already apparent by age around 44. Donor CMV infection status was unknown, potentially confounding age-related changes in expanded clonotypes. Since profiling was done on bulk unsorted PBMCs, naive and antigen-experienced compartments could not be conclusively compared.

V was cut back by 6 bases and J by 0 bases, leaving a gap of 12 bases between them. CDR1 and CDR2 are drawn from the germline V gene: SNHLY, FYNNEI. Taken from cysteine to phenylalanine, the CDR3 has 15 residues. Here the CDR3 DNA is all that survives: 45 bases in frame from base 1. With regard to this clonotype: It lacks a known antigen. A much more abundant neighbour one base away suggests this may be a read error.

Library creation used 5' RACE. Sequencing was carried out with an Illumina HiSeq 2500. The second PCR ran for about 6 to 11 cycles and used a J-beta primer mix along with a sample-barcoded 5' primer. A template-switch 5' adaptor carrying 12 random nucleotides introduced a unique molecular identifier onto each TCR beta cDNA molecule. At least 2.5 million CDR3-containing paired-end reads were obtained from each sample. All of the RNA was converted into first-strand cDNA using the Mint cDNA synthesis kit, with a TRBC-specific oligonucleotide serving as the primer. After uracil-DNA glycosylase treatment, a first 18-cycle PCR used universal primers M1SS and BC2_uni_R on all cDNA. The paper's data handling went like this. For normalization, 1 million high-quality reads, each with a distinct molecular identifier, were randomly selected from each sample. Reads sharing molecular identifiers were discarded rather than binned into consensus sequences. MiTCR, with a Q25 quality threshold and the strictest error-elimination algorithm, was used for CDR3 identification, clonotype clustering and error correction. A nonparametric unseen species model with Euler transformation was used to estimate lower-bound total TCR beta diversity. TCRdb trimmed the raw reads at Q25, called clones with MiXCR and kept productive beta chains. CDR3 protein duplicates are merged, each entry listing the most common genes and DNA. The V and J calls here are based on TCRdb, not the publication. In this sample the table shows about 810,000 distinct CDR3 sequences, roughly 34% of which occur a single time. Of the sample, approximately 12% is held by the ten largest clones.

Systemically healthy Caucasian individuals from Russia, 35 to 50 in total and aged 6 to 90 years, were included as donors. Around 9.7 milliliters of peripheral blood were collected from each donor into EDTA-treated Vacutainer tubes. Ficoll-Paque density-gradient centrifugation was used to isolate PBMCs, with at least 7 million obtained per sample. Total RNA was extracted from PBMCs with Trizol reagent, with at least 6 micrograms obtained per sample. The percentages of naive CD45RAhigh/CD27high T cells were determined by flow cytometry on a PBMC aliquot from every donor. The sample comprised blood. This TCR was sampled from a man between 18 and 29 years old in good health. The chain was built from TRBV2 and TRBJ2-1; the D gene is not confidently resolved. The DNA reads TGTGCCAGCAGGGTTGCCATAGTCTCCTACAATGAGCAGTTCTTC. It encodes CASRVAIVSYNEQFF.